These 5 T cell receptor beta chains share one sample of origin, sequenced in a study of regulatory T cells in long-lasting Graves disease. Through Arm-PCR of CDR3 regions and iRepertoire HTBI primers, TCR beta libraries were built. TCRdb re-called the multiplex PCR reads through MiXCR, storing one row per CDR3 protein. The table records around 500,000 distinct CDR3 sequences, roughly 12% of them present only once. Time point in this sample: newly diagnosed GD, antithyroid drugs for less than 3 months. Making the TCR library involved RNA that had been extracted from PBMCs. The same sample was also used in a study of T cells in Graves' hyperthyroidism and ophthalmopathy.

This sample comprised peripheral blood mononuclear cells (PBMCs), obtained at new diagnosis, from a patient treated with antithyroid drugs. The receptors stem from a man aged 25-40 years with Graves disease.

The table lists this clonotype with many counts. The rearrangement links TRBV20-1 to TRBJ2-5; possibly TRBD2 for D (5 bases). Trimming removed 0 bases at V and 4 bases at J, with 18 bases between. Germline CDR1 is DFQATT and CDR2 is SNEGSKA (reference sequence). This CDR3 comprises 16 residues. The DNA for the CDR3 is TGCAGTGCTAGAGATCCGGGTCGAGGGCCCCGAGAGACCCAGTACTTC. Amino acid sequence: CSARDPGRGPRETQYF.

The chain uses TRBV18 and TRBJ2-1, with 7 bases identical to TRBD1. The V segment lost 3 bases and the J segment 8 bases; nucleotides outside the gene matches: 7. This CDR3 has 14 residues. The germline V gene has CDR1 KGHSH and CDR2 LQKENI. The CDR3 protein is CASSPRQGPDEQFF. CDR3 coding DNA: TGTGCCAGCTCACCTAGACAGGGCCCCGATGAGCAGTTCTTC.

This clonotype was counted at least ten times. The chain joins TRBV28 to TRBJ1-3; D gene ambiguous. With 4 bases removed from V and 0 bases from J, the gap between germline ends came to 7 bases. Per the germline V gene, CDR1 is MDHEN and CDR2 is SYDVKM. The CDR3 extends over 14 amino acids. CDR3 in DNA: TGTGCCAGCAGTTGGGGTCTCTCTGGAAACACCATATATTTT. It translates to CASSWGLSGNTIYF.

This clonotype occurred many times. The chain carries TRBV6-2 or TRBV6-3 and TRBJ2-7; D possibly corresponds to TRBD1 (6 bases). Trimming left V 1 base short and J 1 base short, with 11 bases between. This CDR3 is 15 amino acids long. Germline CDR1 reads MNHEY; CDR2 reads SVGEGT. In DNA, the CDR3 is TGTGCCAGCAGTTACTACAGGGCGGATTCCTACGAGCAGTACTTC. This gives the protein CASSYYRADSYEQYF.

This clonotype was counted at least ten times. The chain combines TRBV12-3 or TRBV12-4 with TRBJ2-3; D remains unclear. The CDR3 has 11 residues. With 7 bases removed from V and 6 bases from J, the gap between germline ends came to 8 bases. The CDR3 bases are TGTGCCAGCACTGGGCTGGATACGCAGTATTTT. It translates to CASTGLDTQYF.